These 25 T cell receptor beta chains were sequenced from one sample in a study of T cells in Graves' hyperthyroidism and ophthalmopathy. Using RNA transcripts as the source, TCR beta CDR3 regions were amplified. In the first-round RT-PCR of the TCR CDR3, the HTBI primer set was used. One entry per CDR3 protein results from TCRdb running MiXCR on the multiplex PCR reads. The sample holds nearly 600,000 distinct CDR3 sequences, more than 13% seen once. The sample was blood. The receptors stem from a woman in her late teens or twenties with Graves' ophthalmopathy.

The sample holds many counts of this clonotype. The rearrangement uses TRBV30 and TRBJ1-6; D uncertain. The CDR3 is 12 amino acids. Between the trimmed V and J ends, which lost 0 bases and 8 bases, there was a span of 5 bases. CDR1 and CDR2 from the germline V gene are GTSNPN and SVGIG (reference sequence). CDR3 protein: CAWSVQDSPLHF. For the CDR3, the DNA is TGTGCCTGGAGTGTACAAGATTCACCCCTCCACTTT.

Ten or more counts support this clonotype. The V and J genes are TRBV7-2 and TRBJ2-2; 7 positions match TRBD2. The CDR3 loop spans 15 amino acids. Germline-derived CDR1 and CDR2 are SGHTA and FQGNSA. Germline trimming cut 5 bases from V and 1 base from J; bases unmatched to any gene: 4. The CDR3 sequence: CASSIQRENTGELFF. DNA for the CDR3: TGTGCCAGCAGCATACAGCGGGAGAACACCGGGGAGCTGTTTTTT.

This chain uses TRBV30 with TRBJ1-2; 11 nucleotides agree with TRBD1. The CDR3 spans 14 residues. The germline V gene has CDR1 GTSNPN and CDR2 SVGIG (reference sequence). Unmatched junction bases numbered 3, after V lost 2 bases and J lost 4 bases. CDR3 amino acids: CAWSTGTGGYGYTF. The DNA for the CDR3 is TGTGCCTGGAGTACGGGGACAGGGGGCTATGGCTACACCTTC.

This clonotype has at least ten counts. The chain combines TRBV7-9 with TRBJ1-5; the match to TRBD1 covers 9 bases. This CDR3 is built from 16 residues. Looked up from germline, CDR1 is SEHNR and CDR2 is FQNEAQ (reference sequence). V lost 3 bases and J lost 1; bases outside the gene matches: 4. The CDR3 spells CASSLTGGRSNQPQHF. As DNA, the CDR3 is TGTGCCAGCAGCTTGACAGGGGGTAGGAGCAATCAGCCCCAGCATTTT. Together with reference TRBV7-9 and TRBJ1-5, the CDR3 gives the full variable domain: DTGVSQNPRHKITKRGQNVTFRCDPISEHNRLYWYRQTLGQGPEFLTYFQNEAQLEKSRLLSDRFSAERPKGSFSTLEIQRTEQGDSAMYLCASSLTGGRSNQPQHFGDGTRLSIL.

This clonotype was detected many times. The V gene is TRBV2, the J gene TRBJ1-4; 8 bases line up with TRBD1. J gave up 5 bases and V 6 bases, and 11 bases lay outside the gene matches. This CDR3 is 16 amino acids long. Germline V gene data show CDR1 as SNHLY and CDR2 as FYNNEI. The CDR3 DNA sequence: TGTGCCAGCAGAACTCCCGGACAGGGTTCGAATGAAAAACTGTTTTTT. It specifies CASRTPGQGSNEKLFF.

This clonotype showed up many times. The V and J genes are TRBV28 and TRBJ2-5; D unclear. The CDR3 extends over 13 amino acids. Trimming removed 2 bases at V and 4 bases at J, with 8 bases between. Germline V gene sequence: CDR1 MDHEN, CDR2 SYDVKM. The CDR3 is CASSLIDGETQYF. In DNA, the CDR3 is TGTGCCAGCAGTTTAATCGACGGAGAGACCCAGTACTTC.

This clonotype was detected only a few times. The genes are TRBV27 and TRBJ2-7; 7 bases are shared with TRBD2. V dropped 3 bases and J dropped 3; count of bases not matched to a gene: 11. There are 16 residues in the CDR3. Germline CDR1 reads MNHEY; CDR2 reads SMNVEV (reference sequence). The CDR3 spells CASSFGVGGRFYEQYF. The CDR3 region has the DNA TGTGCCAGCAGTTTTGGTGTGGGCGGGAGATTCTACGAGCAGTACTTC.

This clonotype was seen ten or more times. The CDR3 protein is CASTDRENSPLHF. The CDR3 DNA is TGTGCCAGCACCGACAGGGAGAATTCACCCCTCCACTTT. The V and J genes are TRBV18 and TRBJ1-6; 7 bases align to TRBD1. V lost 8 bases and J lost 7; bases outside the gene matches: 5. CDR3 size: 13 residues. CDR1 is KGHSH, CDR2 LQKENI, per germline.

This clonotype came up many times. The rearrangement joins TRBV6-1 to TRBJ2-7; 11 bases are shared with TRBD2. Trimming at V came to 5 bases and at J to 7 bases, leaving 7 bases not matched to a gene. CDR1 is MNHNS, CDR2 SASEGT, per germline. CDR3 length equals 14 residues. The CDR3, as DNA: TGTGCCAGCAGTAGGACTAGCGGGCCCCGGGAGCAGTACTTC. This gives the protein CASSRTSGPREQYF.

This clonotype was found many times. The rearrangement links TRBV7-2 to TRBJ2-3; D may correspond to TRBD1 or TRBD2 (5 bases each). The germline gives CDR1 SGHTA, CDR2 FQGNSA. Trimming took off 1 base at V and 1 base at J, with 9 bases between the two ends. The length of the CDR3 is 15 residues. The CDR3 sequence: CASSLVGDRTDTQYF. The DNA for the CDR3 is TGTGCCAGCAGCTTAGTAGGGGACCGCACAGATACGCAGTATTTT.

Many counts were recorded for this clonotype. The chain recombines TRBV6-1 with TRBJ2-1; TRBD2 agrees at 9 bases. The CDR3 has 15 residues. Germline V gene sequence: CDR1 MNHNS, CDR2 SASEGT. Unmatched junction bases numbered 1, after V lost 1 base and J lost 3 bases. The CDR3 spells CASSEVAGDYNEQFF. The CDR3 region has the DNA TGTGCCAGCAGTGAAGTAGCGGGGGACTACAATGAGCAGTTCTTC.

The chain has TRBV20-1 and TRBJ2-6; D call uncertain. Trimming removed 0 bases at V and 2 bases at J, with 11 bases between. The germline CDR1 and CDR2 sequences are DFQATT and SNEGSKA (reference sequence). The CDR3 runs to 16 residues. The CDR3 sequence: CSARDFGVPGANVLTF. The CDR3 DNA reads as TGCAGTGCTAGAGATTTTGGGGTCCCTGGGGCCAACGTCCTGACTTTC.

At least ten counts were recorded for this clonotype. This chain joins TRBV3-1 and TRBJ2-3; 10 bases map to TRBD2. The germline CDR1 and CDR2 sequences are LGHDT and YNNKEL (reference sequence). With V trimmed by 1 base and J by 6 bases, 7 bases remained unmatched. The CDR3 spans 16 residues. CDR3: CASSQASGSLTDTQYF. In DNA form, the CDR3 reads TGTGCCAGCAGCCAAGCTAGCGGGAGCCTCACGGATACGCAGTATTTT.

The genes are TRBV18 and TRBJ2-2; D uncertain. The CDR3 sequence is 16 residues long. Germline CDR1 KGHSH, CDR2 LQKENI. Trimming removed 1 base from V and 5 bases from J, with 14 bases in between. In nucleotides, the CDR3 is TGTGCCAGCTCACCACGCGAGGTAATGGTGACCGGGGAGCTGTTTTTT. Protein sequence: CASSPREVMVTGELFF.

This clonotype was recorded at least ten times. This rearrangement joins TRBV3-1 to TRBJ1-1; 8 bases are a match to TRBD1. CDR3 length equals 15 residues. The germline V gene has CDR1 LGHDT and CDR2 YNNKEL (reference sequence). The J segment lost 1 base and the V segment lost 5 bases, leaving 6 bases of the junction unmatched. CDR3 sequence: CASSWGQAPNTEAFF. DNA for the CDR3: TGTGCCAGCAGCTGGGGACAGGCCCCGAACACTGAAGCTTTCTTT. Variable domain in full (rest from reference TRBV3-1 and TRBJ1-1): DTAVSQTPKYLVTQMGNDKSIKCEQNLGHDTMYWYKQDSKKFLKIMFSYNNKELIINETVPNRFSPKSPDKAHLNLHINSLELGDSAVYFCASSWGQAPNTEAFFGQGTRLTVV.

In this sample, this clonotype turned up many times. The CDR3 nucleotides read TGTGCCAGCAGCCTCGGCGGACAGGGTTCACAAGAGACCCAGTACTTC. It encodes CASSLGGQGSQETQYF. The chain links TRBV11-2 to TRBJ2-5; 8 bases fit TRBD1. V was pared by 5 bases and J by 2 bases, with 10 bases of the junction left unmatched. The CDR3 runs to 16 residues. CDR1 SGHAT and CDR2 FQNNGV come from the germline V gene.

This clonotype has a handful of counts. The chain employs TRBV18 and TRBJ2-3, with TRBD2 as a possible D gene (6 bases). Germline-derived CDR1 and CDR2 are KGHSH and LQKENI. Trimming removed 3 bases at V and 5 bases at J, with 21 bases between. There are 17 residues in the CDR3. The CDR3 loop is CASSPPNSGQQGDTQYF. CDR3 nucleotides: TGTGCCAGCTCACCTCCTAACAGCGGGCAGCAGGGAGATACGCAGTATTTT.

This clonotype has at least ten counts. The chain recombines TRBV6-1 with TRBJ1-5, with 7 positions matching TRBD1. The V gene end was trimmed by 3 bases and the J gene end by 6 bases; junction bases not matched to a gene: 5. CDR1 is MNHNS, CDR2 SASEGT, per germline. The CDR3 loop spans 14 amino acids. CDR3 protein: CASSEIYRGQPQHF. In nucleotides, the CDR3 is TGTGCCAGCAGTGAGATTTACAGGGGTCAGCCCCAGCATTTT.

This clonotype has just a few counts. The rearrangement uses TRBV10-3 and TRBJ2-3, with 8 nucleotides matching TRBD2. V lost 6 bases and J lost 14; bases outside the gene matches: 7. CDR1 and CDR2 (germline): ENHRY, SYGVKD. CDR3 size: 11 residues. DNA of the CDR3: TGTGCCATCAGGGCAGCGGGAGTTGTGTATTTT. The encoded protein is CAIRAAGVVYF.

There are a few counts of this clonotype. The rearrangement joins TRBV7-9 to TRBJ2-2; D possibly corresponds to TRBD1 (5 bases). CDR1 is SEHNR, CDR2 FQNEAQ, per germline (reference sequence). V shed 5 bases and J shed 6 bases, with 22 bases lying between them. The CDR3 is 17 residues long. CDR3 sequence: CASSPRWGPAAAGELFF. The CDR3 DNA reads TGTGCCAGCAGCCCCCGATGGGGCCCGGCTGCGGCCGGGGAGCTGTTTTTT.

The chain employs TRBV19 and TRBJ1-1; D perhaps matches TRBD1 (5 bases). V dropped 7 bases and J dropped 4 bases, with 16 bases sitting between them. The CDR3 is 14 amino acids. The germline gives CDR1 LNHDA, CDR2 SQIVND (reference sequence). For the CDR3, the DNA is TGTGCCAGTACTTTCGAGGGGTTGAGCACTGAAGCTTTCTTT. It yields the protein CASTFEGLSTEAFF. The full variable domain, its missing parts supplied by reference TRBV19 and TRBJ1-1, is DGGITQSPKYLFRKEGQNVTLSCEQNLNHDAMYWYRQDPGQGLRLIYYSQIVNDFQKGDIAEGYSVSREKKESFPLTVTSAQKNPTAFYLCASTFEGLSTEAFFGQGTRLTVV.

This chain connects TRBV9 to TRBJ1-2; D is undetermined. Germline values: CDR1 SGDLS, CDR2 YYNGEE. Trimming removed 0 bases from V and 9 bases from J, with 12 bases in between. This CDR3 comprises 13 residues. This chain's CDR3 is CASSVDTGNSYTF. Here the CDR3 DNA reads TGTGCCAGCAGCGTAGACACGGGGAATAGCTACACCTTC.

There are many counts of this clonotype. The chain carries TRBV30 and TRBJ1-2; D is uncertain. This CDR3 has 12 residues. CDR1 GTSNPN and CDR2 SVGIG come from the germline V gene (reference sequence). V lost 1 base, J lost 4 bases, and 7 bases lay in between. In DNA form, the CDR3 reads TGTGCCTGGAGTGAACCGTTCTATGGCTACACCTTC. It translates to CAWSEPFYGYTF.

This clonotype showed up just a few times. The chain uses TRBV7-8 and TRBJ2-2; D ambiguous. The CDR3 sequence is 14 residues long. The V gene's germline CDR1 is SGHVS and CDR2 FQNEAQ. Between the trimmed V and J ends, which lost 8 bases and 7 bases, there was a span of 17 bases. The CDR3 here is CASGKLSADGELFF. The CDR3 nucleotides read TGTGCCAGCGGCAAGCTCAGCGCGGACGGGGAGCTGTTTTTT.

Ten or more counts support this clonotype. The chain carries TRBV12-3 or TRBV12-4 and TRBJ1-2; 8 nucleotides align to TRBD1. The J segment lost 4 bases and the V segment lost 6 bases, leaving 4 bases of the junction unmatched. The CDR3 covers 13 residues. The CDR3 DNA sequence: TGTGCCAGCAGCCCGGACAGGGTCTATGGCTACACCTTC. Amino acids: CASSPDRVYGYTF.